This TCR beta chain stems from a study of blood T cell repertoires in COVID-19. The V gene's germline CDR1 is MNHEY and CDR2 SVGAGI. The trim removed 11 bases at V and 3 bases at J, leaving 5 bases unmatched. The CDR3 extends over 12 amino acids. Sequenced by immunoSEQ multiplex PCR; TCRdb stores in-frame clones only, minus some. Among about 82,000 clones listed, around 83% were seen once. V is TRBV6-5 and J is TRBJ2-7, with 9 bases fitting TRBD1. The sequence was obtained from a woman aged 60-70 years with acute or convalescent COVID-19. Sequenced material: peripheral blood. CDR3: CAVTGGFYEQYF. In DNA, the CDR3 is TGTGCCGTGACAGGGGGATTCTACGAGCAGTACTTC.